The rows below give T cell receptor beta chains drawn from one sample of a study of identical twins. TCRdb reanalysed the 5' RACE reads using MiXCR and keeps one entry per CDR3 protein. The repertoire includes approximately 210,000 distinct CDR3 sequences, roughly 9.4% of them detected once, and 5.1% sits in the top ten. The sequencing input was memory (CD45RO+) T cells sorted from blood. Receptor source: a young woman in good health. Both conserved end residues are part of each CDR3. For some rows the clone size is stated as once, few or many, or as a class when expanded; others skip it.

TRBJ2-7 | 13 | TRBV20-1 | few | CSARGAGGYEQYF
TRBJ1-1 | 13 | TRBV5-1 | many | CASSLQGSTEAFF
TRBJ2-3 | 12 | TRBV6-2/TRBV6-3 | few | CASAEGTDTQYF
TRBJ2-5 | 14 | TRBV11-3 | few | CASTTGQAGETQYF
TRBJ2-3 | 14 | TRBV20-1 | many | CSASTSGRSDTQYF
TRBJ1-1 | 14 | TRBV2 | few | CASSEQGSYTEAFF
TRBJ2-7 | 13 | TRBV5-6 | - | CASSLYNSYEQYF
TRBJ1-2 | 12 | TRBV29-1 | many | CSVSREDYGYTF
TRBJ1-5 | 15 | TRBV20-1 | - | CSASDLGQPNQPQHF
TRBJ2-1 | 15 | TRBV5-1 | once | CASRLQGNQYNEQFF
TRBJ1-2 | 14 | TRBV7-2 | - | CASSPDRHNYGYTF
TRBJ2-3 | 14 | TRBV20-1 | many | CSARTSGRTDTQYF
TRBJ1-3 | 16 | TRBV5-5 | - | CASRDGQALSGNTIYF
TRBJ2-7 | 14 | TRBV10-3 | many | CAIRVSGTSVEQYF
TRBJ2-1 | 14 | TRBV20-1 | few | CSAGLAGVGNEQFF
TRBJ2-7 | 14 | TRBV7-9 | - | CASSFGRQGYEQYF
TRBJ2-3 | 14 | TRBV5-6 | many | CASSLARGADTQYF
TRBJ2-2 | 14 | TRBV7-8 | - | CASSLNVATGELFF
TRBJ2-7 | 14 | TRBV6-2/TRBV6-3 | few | CASKQSLADYEQYF
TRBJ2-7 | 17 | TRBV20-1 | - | CSARDPWTSGSPNEQYF
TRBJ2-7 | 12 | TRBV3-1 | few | CASSLGDYEQYF
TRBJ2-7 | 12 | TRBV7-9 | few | CASSLFEYEQYF
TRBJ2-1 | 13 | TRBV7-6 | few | CASSLGAPHEQFF
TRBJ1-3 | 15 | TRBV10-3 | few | CAISEGGTARNTIYF
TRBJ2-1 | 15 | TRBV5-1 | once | CASSPGGTGANEQFF
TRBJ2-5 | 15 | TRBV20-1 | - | CSAKRGTGGGETQYF
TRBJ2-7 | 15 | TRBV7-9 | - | CASSSRDRELYEQYF
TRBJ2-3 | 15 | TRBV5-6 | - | CASSLGGQGIDTQYF
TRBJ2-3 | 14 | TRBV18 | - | CASSPRTESDTQYF
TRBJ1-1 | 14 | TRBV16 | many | CASNRQGVDTEAFF
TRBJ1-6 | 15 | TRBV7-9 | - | CASSPGDRGGSPLHF
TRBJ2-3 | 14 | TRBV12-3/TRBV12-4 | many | CASTLTPRKDTQYF
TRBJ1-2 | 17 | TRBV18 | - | CASSYTGTGSMVYGYTF
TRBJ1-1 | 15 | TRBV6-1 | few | CASTVGQFMNTEAFF